The 23 T cell receptor beta chains below were found in one sample sequenced in a study of blood T cell repertoires in COVID-19. This table comes from immunoSEQ multiplex PCR, and its TCRdb copy is limited to in-frame clones, with some not included. The sample has about 130,000 clones, about 86% seen once; the top ten hold around 19%. The sample consisted of peripheral blood. Receptors were obtained from a woman aged 45-65 years who had recovered from COVID-19.

The gene calls are TRBV12-5 and TRBJ1-4; D ambiguous. Trimming shortened V by 4 bases and J by 2 bases, and 5 bases separated the two germline ends. This CDR3 is built from 13 residues. Germline CDR1 LGHNT, CDR2 FRNRAP. The CDR3 sequence is CASGSQTNEKLFF. The CDR3 DNA is TGTGCTAGTGGTTCCCAGACTAATGAAAAACTGTTTTTT.

The chain employs TRBV4-3 and TRBJ2-2; D is possibly TRBD2 (7 bases). The CDR3 has 15 residues. Germline V gene data show CDR1 as LGHNA and CDR2 as YSLEER. With 3 bases removed from V and 7 bases from J, the gap between germline ends came to 15 bases. The CDR3 nucleotides read TGCGCCAGCAGCCAGGTTTCGGGGGGCATCGGGGAGCTGTTTTTT. This codes for CASSQVSGGIGELFF.

The J gene is TRBJ1-1, the V gene TRBV5-1; a weak D match, TRBD1 (6 bases). Germline CDR1 is SGHRS and CDR2 is YFSETQ. Deletions cut 4 bases from V and 1 base from J, with 17 bases between. This CDR3 is built from 16 residues. This chain's CDR3 is CASSTKNRVRNTEAFF. The CDR3 bases are TGCGCCAGCAGCACGAAAAACAGGGTGCGGAACACTGAAGCTTTCTTT.

The gene calls are TRBV7-8 and TRBJ2-5, with D tentatively TRBD2 (5 bases). The V gene's germline CDR1 is SGHVS and CDR2 FQNEAQ. The CDR3 spans 11 residues. Between the trimmed V and J ends, which lost 5 bases and 8 bases, there was a span of 9 bases. CDR3 bases: TGTGCCAGCAGCCCGGGATCTACCCAGTACTTC. The encoded protein is CASSPGSTQYF.

The rearrangement links TRBV9 to TRBJ2-1, with 9 nucleotides matching TRBD2. Germline V gene sequence: CDR1 SGDLS, CDR2 YYNGEE. This CDR3 has 16 amino acids. J gave up 2 bases and V 4 bases, and 7 bases lay outside the gene matches. The CDR3 sequence: CASSPGTSKAYNEQFF. In DNA, the CDR3 is TGTGCCAGCAGCCCCGGGACTAGCAAAGCCTACAATGAGCAGTTCTTC.

The chain combines TRBV5-8 with TRBJ1-2; unclear D gene. The CDR3 covers 13 residues. The V end lost 7 bases, the J end lost 3 bases, and 13 bases lay between the germline ends. Per germline, CDR1 SGHTS and CDR2 YDEGEE. CDR3: CASSPGAYYGYTF. CDR3 in DNA: TGTGCCAGCTCCCCGGGAGCCTACTATGGCTACACCTTC.

CDR3 bases: TGTGCCAGCACCCCAAGGAGGGGAGGAAGGGCTTTCTTT. Protein product: CASTPRRGGRAFF. V and J are TRBV6-5 and TRBJ1-1; the D gene is possibly TRBD1 (5 bases). With 7 bases removed from V and 11 bases from J, the gap between germline ends came to 20 bases. The CDR3 runs 13 residues. Germline CDR1 is MNHEY and CDR2 is SVGAGI.

The rearrangement links TRBV9 to TRBJ2-7; 9 nucleotides align to TRBD1. This CDR3 region has 15 residues. V was pared by 2 bases and J by 6 bases, with 9 bases of the junction left unmatched. CDR1 SGDLS and CDR2 YYNGEE come from the germline V gene. Here the CDR3 DNA reads TGTGCCAGCAGCGTTCTAACGGGACAGGGTGCCGAGCAGTACTTC. Translated: CASSVLTGQGAEQYF.

CDR3 sequence (DNA): TGCGCCAGCAGCTTGGACGGGAGGAGCTCCTACGAGCAGTACTTC. It encodes CASSLDGRSSYEQYF. The chain recombines TRBV5-1 with TRBJ2-7; 7 nucleotides align to TRBD2. This CDR3 is 15 amino acids long. Trimming removed 0 bases from V and 0 bases from J; junction bases left unmatched: 3. Germline V lookup: CDR1 SGHRS, CDR2 YFSETQ.

V is TRBV5-5 and J is TRBJ1-1; D is possibly TRBD1 (6 bases). Germline CDR1 SGHKS, CDR2 YYEKEE (reference sequence). Between the trimmed V and J ends, which lost 5 bases and 1 base, there was a span of 15 bases. This CDR3 is 15 amino acids long. CDR3 DNA: TGTGCCAGCAGTTCTCAATTGACAGGGAACACTGAAGCTTTCTTT. Translating gives CASSSQLTGNTEAFF.

The chain carries TRBV7-9 and TRBJ2-5, with TRBD2 matching over 8 bases. Per germline, CDR1 SEHNR and CDR2 FQNEAQ (reference sequence). The CDR3 runs to 16 residues. Trimming removed 7 bases from V and 5 bases from J; junction bases left unmatched: 15. The CDR3 region has the DNA TGTGCCAGCAACCTACTTACGGGAGGGCCGGTGGAGACCCAGTACTTC. This codes for CASNLLTGGPVETQYF. The variable domain in full, with the rest retrieved from reference TRBV7-9 and TRBJ2-5, is DTGVSQNPRHKITKRGQNVTFRCDPISEHNRLYWYRQTLGQGPEFLTYFQNEAQLEKSRLLSDRFSAERPKGSFSTLEIQRTEQGDSAMYLCASNLLTGGPVETQYFGPGTRLLVL.

The V call is TRBV11-2, the J call TRBJ1-2, with D uncertain. Trimming took 1 base from V and 3 from J, leaving 6 bases between them. Looked up from germline, CDR1 is SGHAT and CDR2 is FQNNGV. CDR3 length: 13 residues. The CDR3 DNA follows: TGTGCCAGCAGCTTAGCTCCTCACTATGGCTACACCTTC. Its translation: CASSLAPHYGYTF.

J is TRBJ1-3 and V is TRBV10-2; D call uncertain. The V gene lost 6 bases and the J gene lost 0 bases, with 9 bases spanning the gap. This CDR3 is 14 amino acids long. The germline CDR1 and CDR2 sequences are WSHSY and SAAADI. CDR3 DNA sequence: TGCGCCAGCAGGCGGGTGGGCTCTGGAAACACCATATATTTT. This sequence encodes CASRRVGSGNTIYF.

This rearrangement joins TRBV4-3 to TRBJ1-2, with 8 bases matching TRBD1. With V trimmed by 1 base and J by 5 bases, 0 bases remained unmatched. From germline, CDR1 is LGHNA and CDR2 YSLEER. The CDR3 length is 13 residues. CDR3 coding DNA: TGCGCCAGCAGCCAAGGGACAGGGTATGGCTACACCTTC. Encoded protein: CASSQGTGYGYTF.

This chain connects TRBV2 to TRBJ2-2; the D is unclear. The germline CDR1 and CDR2 sequences are SNHLY and FYNNEI. The V end was cut by 7 bases, the J end by 2 bases, with 11 bases between. This CDR3 spans 14 amino acids. CDR3 DNA sequence: TGTGCCAGCACTTCAACAGTTAACACCGGGGAGCTGTTTTTT. It specifies CASTSTVNTGELFF.

J is TRBJ1-2 and V is TRBV6-5, with D uncertain. The CDR3 contains 13 residues. V lost 8 bases and J lost 0, with 10 bases in between. Germline V gene sequence: CDR1 MNHEY, CDR2 SVGAGI. The CDR3 DNA is TGTGCCAGCGCTTTGAGAGCTAACTATGGCTACACCTTC. Translation gives CASALRANYGYTF.

This clone was seen a single time. The rearrangement links TRBV4-1 to TRBJ2-6; no definite D call. Germline assignment: CDR1 MGHRA and CDR2 YSYEKL. CDR3 length: 20 amino acids. V was cut by 0 bases and J by 1 base, with 19 bases left in between. CDR3 DNA: TGCGCCAGCAGCCAAGATCCGCCGCGAACCTATTCTTCTGGGGCCAACGTCCTGACTTTC. Protein: CASSQDPPRTYSSGANVLTF.

The CDR3 region is CASSYSPSGRVPDTQYF. CDR3 nucleotides: TGTGCCAGCAGTTACTCGCCTAGCGGGAGAGTTCCAGATACGCAGTATTTT. The rearrangement links TRBV6-2 or TRBV6-3 to TRBJ2-3, with TRBD2 matching 10 bases. Germline lookup yields CDR1 MNHEY and CDR2 SVGEGT. The CDR3 is made up of 17 amino acids. V lost 0 bases, J lost 4 bases, and 7 bases stayed unmatched.

The J gene is TRBJ2-1, the V gene TRBV11-2; possible D gene TRBD1, 5 bases. This CDR3 has 15 amino acids. V lost 2 bases to trimming and J lost 15 bases, with 23 bases between them. Germline CDR1 is SGHAT and CDR2 is FQNNGV. CDR3 loop: CASSLRGTTQGHVFF. DNA of the CDR3: TGTGCCAGCAGCTTAAGGGGAACAACCCAGGGCCACGTGTTCTTC.

This rearrangement joins TRBV5-1 to TRBJ2-7; possibly TRBD1 for D (6 bases). Germline CDR1 is SGHRS and CDR2 is YFSETQ. Trimming removed 4 bases from V and 2 bases from J, with 10 bases in between. This CDR3 is built from 13 residues. CDR3: CASSRQDPYEQYF. In nucleotides, the CDR3 is TGCGCCAGCAGCCGACAGGACCCCTACGAGCAGTACTTC. The entire variable domain, with the rest obtained from reference TRBV5-1 and TRBJ2-7, is as follows: KAGVTQTPRYLIKTRGQQVTLSCSPISGHRSVSWYQQTPGQGLQFLFEYFSETQRNKGNFPGRFSGRQFSNSRSEMNVSTLELGDSALYLCASSRQDPYEQYFGPGTRLTVT.

The genes are TRBV18 and TRBJ1-6; D gene unclear. The V end lost 2 bases, the J end lost 8 bases, and 10 bases lay between the germline ends. This CDR3 region has 14 residues. Looked up from germline, CDR1 is KGHSH and CDR2 is LQKENI. The CDR3 sequence is CASSPYQEDSPLHF. In DNA, the CDR3 is TGTGCCAGCTCACCATACCAGGAGGATTCACCCCTCCACTTT.

The V call is TRBV7-6, the J call TRBJ2-7; 8 bases are shared with TRBD2. This CDR3 has 15 amino acids. Germline CDR1 and CDR2: SGHVS and FNYEAQ. After removal of 2 bases from V and 6 bases from J, the junction contained 9 bases not matched to a gene. CDR3 loop: CASSLSTGGLGEQYF. The CDR3 nucleotides are TGTGCCAGCAGCTTATCAACGGGGGGGCTCGGCGAGCAGTACTTC.

V gene TRBV9 combines with J gene TRBJ2-2; D is unclear. Germline CDR1 and CDR2: SGDLS and YYNGEE. Trimming removed 0 bases from V and 5 bases from J, with 8 bases in between. The CDR3 length is 14 residues. The CDR3 nucleotides are TGTGCCAGCAGCGTAGACAGTAAAACCGGGGAGCTGTTTTTT. Translated, it gives CASSVDSKTGELFF.